This entry describes one T cell receptor (beta chain). Authors' analysis steps: Counts of nucleated cells, estimated from reference gene primer amplification, were obtained. The table came from immunoSEQ multiplex PCR; TCRdb's copy has only in-frame clones and leaves some out. V and J calls and clone size are as listed in that table; D and trimming were resolved from the DNA. Of over 150,000 clones listed, about 88% were seen once; the top ten hold roughly 2%. This sample is drawn from a study of blood T cell repertoires in COVID-19. For the study at large: PBMCs, B-cell-depleted T cells, or T cells provided the cDNA or gDNA that made up the material.

Sequences were obtained from peripheral blood. The TCR comes from a man aged 50-60 years who had recovered from COVID-19.

The CDR3, as DNA: TGTGCCAGCAGATCGGCTAACAGGGGTAGGGGAGAGACCCAGTACTTC. It specifies CASRSANRGRGETQYF. The V gene is TRBV28, the J gene TRBJ2-5; 7 bases match TRBD1. Germline CDR1 reads MDHEN; CDR2 reads SYDVKM. CDR3 size: 16 residues. V gave up 6 bases and J gave up 4 bases; unmatched junction bases: 14.